These 24 T cell receptor beta chains were all obtained from the same sample, sequenced in a study of cytomegalovirus exposure and HLA in healthy donors. TCRdb's copy holds only in-frame clones and misses some; the assay was immunoSEQ multiplex PCR. The sample comprises 130,000 to 150,000 clones, 70% to 90% of which are singletons, and around 3.2% rests with the top ten. Sequenced: PBMCs. These receptors were collected from a woman between 18 and 30 years old in good health and CMV-seropositive.

This clone showed up just once. The chain links TRBV7-2 to TRBJ2-1; weak D call: TRBD2 (6 bases). The germline V and J ends were trimmed by 5 bases and 10 bases, with 15 bases remaining between them. From germline, CDR1 is SGHTA and CDR2 FQGNSA. The length of the CDR3 is 13 residues. The CDR3: CASSTGTGLEQFF. In nucleotides, the CDR3 is TGTGCCAGCAGCACCGGGACGGGACTGGAGCAGTTCTTC.

The V and J genes are TRBV5-1 and TRBJ2-1, with D perhaps matching TRBD2 (5 bases). V shed 4 bases and J shed 0 bases, with 14 bases lying between them. Germline loops: CDR1 SGHRS, CDR2 YFSETQ. The CDR3 covers 16 residues. DNA for the CDR3: TGCGCCAGCAGCCTAGGGTGGGGAGTCTCCTACAATGAGCAGTTCTTC. This translates into CASSLGWGVSYNEQFF. Complete variable domain (other parts from reference TRBV5-1 and TRBJ2-1): KAGVTQTPRYLIKTRGQQVTLSCSPISGHRSVSWYQQTPGQGLQFLFEYFSETQRNKGNFPGRFSGRQFSNSRSEMNVSTLELGDSALYLCASSLGWGVSYNEQFFGPGTRLTVL.

The chain links TRBV28 to TRBJ1-2; 7 bases agree with TRBD1. Germline assignment: CDR1 MDHEN and CDR2 SYDVKM. The ends lost 6 bases at V and 4 bases at J; junction bases unmatched: 5. The CDR3 is 13 amino acids. The CDR3 loop is CASRVDRAYGYTF. CDR3 bases: TGTGCCAGCAGAGTCGACAGGGCCTATGGCTACACCTTC.

The chain employs TRBV5-1 and TRBJ2-1; 12 nucleotides align to TRBD1. V shed 6 bases and J 8 bases; nucleotides not matched to a gene: 9. CDR1 is SGHRS and CDR2 is YFSETQ in the germline V gene. The CDR3 loop spans 15 amino acids. The CDR3 loop reads CASTPRDRGHHEQFF. For the CDR3, the DNA is TGCGCCAGCACCCCAAGGGACAGGGGGCATCATGAGCAGTTCTTC.

This clone was found once. The chain links TRBV28 to TRBJ1-5; possibly TRBD1 for D (5 bases). The CDR3 contains 13 residues. CDR1 MDHEN and CDR2 SYDVKM come from the germline V gene. Trimming removed 7 bases from V and 0 bases from J, with 7 bases in between. CDR3 loop: CASKGVSNQPQHF. The CDR3, as DNA: TGTGCCAGCAAAGGGGTTAGCAATCAGCCCCAGCATTTT. Based on the CDR3 plus reference TRBV28 and TRBJ1-5, the full variable domain is DVKVTQSSRYLVKRTGEKVFLECVQDMDHENMFWYRQDPGLGLRLIYFSYDVKMKEKGDIPEGYSVSREKKERFSLILESASTNQTSMYLCASKGVSNQPQHFGDGTRLSIL.

This chain joins TRBV4-2 and TRBJ2-5; D call uncertain. The CDR3 extends over 14 amino acids. The germline V gene has CDR1 LGHNA and CDR2 YNFKEQ. V lost 1 base and J 3 bases, leaving 9 bases between the germline ends. CDR3 amino acids: CASSQVGEKETQYF. The CDR3 region has the DNA TGTGCCAGCAGCCAAGTTGGAGAAAAAGAGACCCAGTACTTC.

The V and J genes are TRBV30 and TRBJ1-1, with TRBD1 as a possible D gene (6 bases). The CDR3 runs 13 residues. The V and J ends lost 8 bases and 1 base respectively, with 14 bases between them. Germline V gene lookup returns CDR1 GTSNPN and CDR2 SVGIG (reference sequence). The CDR3 loop reads CAGLTGTNTEAFF. The CDR3 nucleotides are TGTGCCGGTCTGACAGGTACGAACACTGAAGCTTTCTTT.

The rearrangement joins TRBV5-4 to TRBJ2-7, with D possibly matching TRBD1 (6 bases). V lost 4 bases and J lost 3, with 8 bases in between. The CDR3 is 12 residues long. Germline-derived CDR1 and CDR2 are SGHNT and YYREEE (reference sequence). The CDR3 spells CASSPQGYEQYF. CDR3 in DNA: TGTGCCAGCAGCCCACAGGGCTACGAGCAGTACTTC. Full variable domain (rest looked up from reference TRBV5-4 and TRBJ2-7): ETGVTQSPTHLIKTRGQQVTLRCSSQSGHNTVSWYQQALGQGPQFIFQYYREEENGRGNFPPRFSGLQFPNYSSELNVNALELDDSALYLCASSPQGYEQYFGPGTRLTVT.

The chain has TRBV5-1 and TRBJ1-2; 7 bases align to TRBD1. Germline values: CDR1 SGHRS, CDR2 YFSETQ. The CDR3 runs 14 residues. J was trimmed by 7 bases and V by 2 bases; bases with no gene match: 8. The CDR3 reads CASSFIGGEGGYTF. The CDR3 DNA reads TGCGCCAGCAGCTTTATAGGGGGCGAGGGTGGCTACACCTTC.

CDR3 in amino acids: CASSARQDYGYTF. CDR3 coding DNA: TGTGCCAGCAGCGCTAGACAGGACTATGGCTACACCTTC. This rearrangement joins TRBV6-5 to TRBJ1-2, with D possibly TRBD1 on 6 matching bases. The CDR3 has 13 amino acids. In germline, CDR1 is MNHEY, CDR2 SVGAGI. Trimming took 6 bases from V and 3 from J, leaving 11 bases between them.

V and J are TRBV7-6 and TRBJ1-4; 7 bases agree with TRBD1. The germline CDR1 and CDR2 sequences are SGHVS and FNYEAQ. CDR3 length: 14 amino acids. Losses at the gene ends were 5 bases for V and 4 bases for J; bases not matched to a gene: 4. The CDR3 nucleotides are TGTGCCAGCAGCGAGGACAGGATTAATGAAAAACTGTTTTTT. Its protein product is CASSEDRINEKLFF.

The genes are TRBV5-4 and TRBJ2-7, with 8 bases lining up with TRBD2. The CDR3 covers 13 residues. Germline CDR1 reads SGHNT; CDR2 reads YYREEE (reference sequence). The trim removed 8 bases at V and 3 bases at J, leaving 7 bases unmatched. The CDR3 loop is CASNAGTSYEQYF. The CDR3 DNA reads TGTGCCAGTAATGCCGGGACTAGCTACGAGCAGTACTTC.

This CDR3 is CASSSHRGSGNTIYF. CDR3 sequence (DNA): TGTGCCAGCAGCTCCCACCGGGGGTCTGGAAACACCATATATTTT. The rearrangement joins TRBV9 to TRBJ1-3; D is possibly TRBD1 (5 bases). Germline V gives CDR1 SGDLS, CDR2 YYNGEE. Trimming took 4 bases from V and 1 from J, leaving 12 bases between them. The CDR3 runs 15 residues.

V usage is TRBV30 and J usage is TRBJ1-1; TRBD1 matches 8 bases. The J segment lost 3 bases and the V segment lost 2 bases, leaving 11 bases of the junction unmatched. This CDR3 is built from 16 residues. The germline V gene has CDR1 GTSNPN and CDR2 SVGIG (reference sequence). CDR3 nucleotides: TGTGCCTGGAGTCCTCCACGGACAGGGAGGGACACTGAAGCTTTCTTT. This codes for CAWSPPRTGRDTEAFF. The variable domain in full, completed from reference TRBV30 and TRBJ1-1, reads SQTIHQWPATLVQPVGSPLSLECTVEGTSNPNLYWYRQAAGRGLQLLFYSVGIGQISSEVPQNLSASRPQDRQFILSSKKLLLSDSGFYLCAWSPPRTGRDTEAFFGQGTRLTVV.

The genes are TRBV4-3 and TRBJ2-5; no reliable D call. In germline, CDR1 is LGHNA, CDR2 YSLEER. V lost 0 bases and J 5 bases, leaving 7 bases between the germline ends. The CDR3 runs to 13 residues. The CDR3 sequence is CASSQDLLETQYF. The CDR3 DNA is TGCGCCAGCAGCCAAGATCTTCTGGAGACCCAGTACTTC.

The rearrangement uses TRBV7-2 and TRBJ2-7; no reliable D call. The V end was cut by 6 bases, the J end by 0 bases, with 9 bases between. Per germline, CDR1 SGHTA and CDR2 FQGNSA. The CDR3 runs to 13 residues. CDR3: CASSNPSSYEQYF. The CDR3 DNA reads TGTGCCAGCAGTAACCCGAGCTCCTACGAGCAGTACTTC.

The rearrangement uses TRBV10-3 and TRBJ2-1; the match to TRBD2 covers 10 bases. Looked up from germline, CDR1 is ENHRY and CDR2 is SYGVKD. V was pared by 10 bases and J by 8 bases, with 17 bases of the junction left unmatched. There are 16 residues in the CDR3. CDR3 loop: CATKGTSGRVEYEQFF. CDR3 in DNA: TGTGCCACGAAAGGAACAAGCGGGAGGGTTGAATATGAGCAGTTCTTC.

This rearrangement joins TRBV7-9 to TRBJ2-1; 11 bases match TRBD2. V lost 4 bases, J lost 8 bases, and 16 bases stayed unmatched. This CDR3 contains 18 residues. Germline loops: CDR1 SEHNR, CDR2 FQNEAQ (reference sequence). CDR3 loop: CASSSNFFSGRGVYEQFF. The CDR3 nucleotides read TGTGCCAGCAGCTCCAACTTTTTTAGCGGGAGGGGGGTGTATGAGCAGTTCTTC.

The chain's CDR3 is CASSLDGAQSYNEQFF. The CDR3 coding sequence is TGCGCCAGCAGCTTGGACGGAGCCCAATCCTACAATGAGCAGTTCTTC. The rearrangement links TRBV5-1 to TRBJ2-1; D not resolved. V was shortened by 0 bases and J by 1 base, with 11 bases between the two germline ends. This CDR3 has 16 amino acids. CDR1 SGHRS and CDR2 YFSETQ come from the germline V gene.

The V call is TRBV28, the J call TRBJ1-1; 7 bases map to TRBD1. Germline CDR1 and CDR2: MDHEN and SYDVKM. The CDR3 consists of 14 residues. J gave up 4 bases and V 6 bases, and 8 bases lay outside the gene matches. The CDR3 sequence: CASSNHRGGTEAFF. As DNA, the CDR3 is TGTGCCAGCAGCAACCACAGGGGAGGCACTGAAGCTTTCTTT. Drawing the rest from reference TRBV28 and TRBJ1-1, the complete variable domain is DVKVTQSSRYLVKRTGEKVFLECVQDMDHENMFWYRQDPGLGLRLIYFSYDVKMKEKGDIPEGYSVSREKKERFSLILESASTNQTSMYLCASSNHRGGTEAFFGQGTRLTVV.

This chain links TRBV5-1 with TRBJ2-2; 8 bases map to TRBD2. J lost 5 bases, V lost 3 bases, and 6 bases had no gene match. From germline, CDR1 is SGHRS and CDR2 YFSETQ. The length of the CDR3 is 15 residues. The CDR3 reads CASSYLAGGTGELFF. CDR3 nucleotide sequence: TGCGCCAGCAGCTACCTAGCGGGCGGGACCGGGGAGCTGTTTTTT.

In its sample, this clone was seen a few times. The V and J genes are TRBV25-1 and TRBJ1-2; TRBD1 aligns across 9 bases. The CDR3 sequence is 15 residues long. Losses at the gene ends were 2 bases for V and 2 bases for J; bases not matched to a gene: 3. Germline values: CDR1 MGHDK, CDR2 SYGVNS. CDR3 DNA sequence: TGTGCCAGCAGTGAAGTAGGACAGGGGAACTATGGCTACACCTTC. Amino acids: CASSEVGQGNYGYTF.

The chain uses TRBV27 and TRBJ2-7; D may be TRBD2 (5 bases). CDR3 length: 14 amino acids. Germline CDR1 and CDR2: MNHEY and SMNVEV (reference sequence). Trimming removed 3 bases at V and 0 bases at J, with 9 bases between. CDR3: CASSFRESSYEQYF. The DNA of the CDR3 is TGTGCCAGCAGTTTCCGGGAAAGCTCCTACGAGCAGTACTTC.

This clone was counted a single time. The chain uses TRBV2 and TRBJ2-7; 13 bases align to TRBD2. With V trimmed by 6 bases and J by 2 bases, 4 bases remained unmatched. Germline loops: CDR1 SNHLY, CDR2 FYNNEI. The CDR3 length is 15 residues. The CDR3 bases are TGTGCCAGCAGAGCGACTAGCGGGAGGCCCTACGAGCAGTACTTC. It is translated as CASRATSGRPYEQYF.